This is a list of T cell receptor beta chains from one sample in a study of T-cell reconstitution after alpha-beta-depleted transplantation in children. TCRdb processed the PCR reads anew with MiXCR; each CDR3 protein has one entry. The sample shows some 600,000 distinct CDR3 sequences, roughly 17% of them seen only once. This sample comprised PBMCs from the stem cell graft donor, obtained from the stem cell graft. The receptors here all came from a human donor who donated a stem cell graft to a child with acute myeloid leukemia. Both conserved end residues are part of each CDR3. D genes are given only for firm matches. Clone size is given for some rows only: seen once, a few or many times, or a class if the clone is expanded.

many	.	TRBJ1-2	TRBV9	CASSVRGTYGYTF	TGTGCCAGCAGCGTCAGGGGCACCTATGGCTACACCTTC
many	TRBD1	TRBJ2-4	TRBV6-1	CASSPTRQGGKNIQYF	TGTGCCAGCAGCCCCACTCGACAGGGGGGCAAAAACATTCAGTACTTC
many	.	TRBJ1-2	TRBV20-1	CSATGKPYGYTF	TGCAGTGCAACAGGAAAACCCTATGGCTACACCTTC
few	.	TRBJ2-6	TRBV7-2	CASRHGGGFVANVLTF	TGTGCCAGCAGACATGGGGGCGGGTTCGTGGCCAACGTCCTGACTTTC
few	TRBD1	TRBJ2-2	TRBV5-1	CASSPGQANTGELFF	TGCGCCAGCAGCCCGGGACAGGCGAACACCGGGGAGCTGTTTTTT
few	.	TRBJ2-1	TRBV12-3/TRBV12-4	CASRLTVSNEQFF	TGTGCCAGCAGACTGACAGTGAGCAATGAGCAGTTCTTC
.	TRBD1	TRBJ1-3	TRBV6-1	CASRDRVDSGNTIYF	TGTGCCAGCAGGGACAGGGTCGACTCTGGAAACACCATATATTTT
many	.	TRBJ1-4	TRBV29-1	CSASPPGGEKLFF	TGCAGCGCCAGTCCTCCCGGTGGTGAAAAACTGTTTTTT
.	.	TRBJ1-4	TRBV7-9	CASSLGERINEKLFF	TGTGCCAGCAGCCTAGGGGAGAGGATTAATGAAAAACTGTTTTTT
.	TRBD1	TRBJ2-1	TRBV20-1	CSAGDRGSSSYNEQFF	TGCAGTGCTGGGGACAGGGGGTCCTCTTCATACAATGAGCAGTTCTTC
.	.	TRBJ1-4	TRBV5-1	CASSLALQLNEKLFF	TGCGCCAGCAGCTTGGCCTTACAGCTTAATGAAAAACTGTTTTTT
many	TRBD2	TRBJ2-3	TRBV20-1	CSARRLAGWEAQYF	TGCAGTGCTAGAAGACTAGCGGGGTGGGAGGCGCAGTATTTT
many	.	TRBJ1-5	TRBV12-3/TRBV12-4	CASRKDGINQPQHF	TGTGCCAGCAGGAAAGACGGTATCAATCAGCCCCAGCATTTT
.	.	TRBJ1-6	TRBV20-1	CSASDQGPYNSPLHF	TGCAGTGCTAGTGACCAGGGACCCTATAATTCACCCCTCCACTTT
many	.	TRBJ1-5	TRBV29-1	CSVIPSGVNQPQHF	TGCAGCGTTATCCCGTCAGGGGTAAATCAGCCCCAGCATTTT
.	.	TRBJ2-2	TRBV4-3	CASSQEAPDNTNTGELFF	TGCGCCAGCAGCCAAGAGGCCCCAGACAACACGAACACCGGGGAGCTGTTTTTT
few	.	TRBJ2-2	TRBV7-2	CASSLRGLAGELFF	TGTGCCAGCAGCTTGCGGGGGCTGGCCGGGGAGCTGTTTTTT
few	.	TRBJ1-2	TRBV25-1	CASTNRPQGEEGYTF	TGTGCCAGCACTAACAGACCACAGGGAGAGGAAGGCTACACCTTC
.	TRBD1	TRBJ1-1	TRBV12-3/TRBV12-4	CASSRLRGQGVNTEAFF	TGTGCCAGCAGCCGACTTAGGGGACAGGGCGTGAACACTGAAGCTTTCTTT
many	TRBD1	TRBJ1-1	TRBV29-1	CSVEDLGDRNTEAFF	TGCAGCGTTGAAGACTTAGGGGACAGGAACACTGAAGCTTTCTTT
.	TRBD1	TRBJ1-1	TRBV5-1	CASSFTGDRNTEAFF	TGCGCCAGCAGCTTCACAGGGGATCGGAACACTGAAGCTTTCTTT
.	.	TRBJ1-1	TRBV7-2	CASSLVTGPNTEAFF	TGTGCCAGCAGCTTAGTCACAGGGCCGAACACTGAAGCTTTCTTT
many	TRBD1	TRBJ1-5	TRBV20-1	CSASPLRDRGNQPQHF	TGCAGTGCTAGTCCCCTCCGGGACAGGGGCAATCAGCCCCAGCATTTT
.	.	TRBJ2-5	TRBV7-9	CASGKNPGTRQETQYF	TGTGCCAGCGGAAAGAACCCCGGGACACGCCAAGAGACCCAGTACTTC
many	.	TRBJ2-7	TRBV7-2	CASSLGSARSSYEQYF	TGTGCCAGCAGCTTAGGATCCGCCAGGAGCTCCTACGAGCAGTACTTC
.	.	TRBJ2-3	TRBV29-1	CSFVNTDTQYF	TGCAGCTTTGTAAACACAGATACGCAGTATTTT
many	.	TRBJ1-4	TRBV20-1	CSATEFNEKLFF	TGCAGTGCTACCGAATTTAATGAAAAACTGTTTTTT
many	TRBD2	TRBJ2-3	TRBV29-1	CSVAPSGGSTDTQYF	TGCAGCGTTGCCCCGAGCGGGGGGAGCACAGATACGCAGTATTTT
many	TRBD1	TRBJ1-5	TRBV6-1	CASSEGQGRQPQHF	TGTGCCAGCAGTGAGGGACAGGGTCGACAGCCCCAGCATTTT
.	.	TRBJ2-4	TRBV12-3/TRBV12-4	CASSFSGETKNIQYF	TGTGCCAGCAGTTTTTCGGGGGAGACCAAAAACATTCAGTACTTC
.	.	TRBJ2-7	TRBV18	CASSPRLEVDYEQYF	TGTGCCAGCTCACCACGACTAGAGGTTGACTACGAGCAGTACTTC
few	.	TRBJ1-5	TRBV3-1	CASSSADQPQHF	TGTGCCAGCAGCTCAGCCGATCAGCCCCAGCATTTT
many	TRBD1	TRBJ1-1	TRBV12-3/TRBV12-4	CASSLGQGRDTEAFF	TGTGCCAGCAGTTTAGGACAGGGTAGGGACACTGAAGCTTTCTTT
few	TRBD1	TRBJ2-5	TRBV24-1	CATSDPDRGSKTQYF	TGTGCCACCAGTGATCCGGACAGGGGGAGCAAGACCCAGTACTTC
many	TRBD1	TRBJ2-7	TRBV29-1	CSASQDRDYEQYF	TGCAGCGCGTCCCAGGACAGGGACTACGAGCAGTACTTC
.	.	TRBJ2-5	TRBV7-3	CASSRAGGGSKETQYF	TGTGCCAGCAGCCGAGCCGGCGGGGGCTCCAAAGAGACCCAGTACTTC
few	.	TRBJ2-1	TRBV3-1	CASSSLRSSYNEQFF	TGTGCCAGCAGCTCTCTCCGGAGCTCCTACAATGAGCAGTTCTTC
few	.	TRBJ1-2	TRBV20-1	CSARRPDYGYTF	TGCAGTGCCAGGAGGCCCGATTATGGCTACACCTTC
many	.	TRBJ1-1	TRBV5-5	CASISEDMNTEAFF	TGTGCCAGCATCTCGGAAGACATGAACACTGAAGCTTTCTTT
many	.	TRBJ1-2	TRBV11-2	CASSLEGAFLRGNYGYTF	TGTGCCAGCAGCTTGGAGGGAGCTTTTCTTAGAGGAAACTATGGCTACACCTTC
many	TRBD1	TRBJ1-4	TRBV20-1	CSARDNRGEGEKLFF	TGCAGTGCTAGAGACAACAGGGGGGAAGGCGAAAAACTGTTTTTT
.	.	TRBJ1-5	TRBV10-3	CAIREGTDQPQHF	TGTGCCATCAGGGAGGGAACAGATCAGCCCCAGCATTTT
.	.	TRBJ2-7	TRBV12-3/TRBV12-4	CASSFSTLSYEQYF	TGTGCCAGCAGTTTCTCCACACTCTCCTACGAGCAGTACTTC
few	TRBD1	TRBJ1-6	TRBV7-2	CASSGHRGLDSPLHF	TGTGCCAGCAGCGGGCACAGGGGATTAGATTCACCCCTCCACTTT
.	TRBD1	TRBJ2-6	TRBV3-1	CACSDDRDSRLSGANVLTF	TGTGCATGCAGTGACGACCGGGACAGTCGCCTCTCTGGGGCCAACGTCCTGACTTTC
many	.	TRBJ1-1	TRBV20-1	CSARDQGSASTEAFF	TGCAGTGCTAGAGATCAGGGGTCGGCGAGCACTGAAGCTTTCTTT
.	.	TRBJ1-4	TRBV7-2	CASSRPPAHHEKLFF	TGTGCCAGCAGTCGTCCCCCAGCCCACCATGAAAAACTGTTTTTT
.	TRBD1	TRBJ1-6	TRBV20-1	CSASQTGFGSPLHF	TGCAGTGCTAGCCAGACAGGGTTCGGTTCACCCCTCCACTTT
many	TRBD2	TRBJ2-5	TRBV7-2	CASSLTAGVLAETQYF	TGTGCCAGCAGCTTAACAGCGGGGGTCCTCGCAGAGACCCAGTACTTC
few	TRBD1	TRBJ1-2	TRBV25-1	CASSDARQGDYGYTF	TGTGCCAGCAGTGATGCCCGACAGGGAGACTATGGCTACACCTTC
few	TRBD1	TRBJ1-2	TRBV24-1	CATSMTGDGYTF	TGTGCCACCAGTATGACAGGGGATGGCTACACCTTC
.	TRBD1	TRBJ1-1	TRBV6-1	CASSRGLETEAFF	TGTGCCAGCAGTAGGGGGCTGGAGACTGAAGCTTTCTTT
few	.	TRBJ1-4	TRBV25-1	CASSEGGEIGEKLFF	TGTGCCAGCAGTGAAGGTGGGGAAATAGGTGAAAAACTGTTTTTT
few	.	TRBJ2-5	TRBV20-1	CSARGSGETQYF	TGCAGTGCTAGAGGATCTGGGGAGACCCAGTACTTC
many	TRBD1	TRBJ2-7	TRBV7-9	CASSRDRGIHEQYF	TGTGCCAGCAGCCGTGACAGGGGGATCCACGAGCAGTACTTC
.	TRBD2	TRBJ2-1	TRBV5-5	CASSSITGGNEQFF	TGTGCCAGCAGCTCGATAACGGGGGGCAATGAGCAGTTCTTC
.	.	TRBJ2-3	TRBV7-2	CASSLTGAADTQYF	TGTGCCAGCAGCTTAACGGGGGCGGCAGATACGCAGTATTTT
many	.	TRBJ2-7	TRBV20-1	CSAKSDRSYEQYF	TGCAGTGCTAAGAGCGACAGATCCTACGAGCAGTACTTC